At least ten counts were recorded for the clone carrying this T cell receptor beta chain. The antigen is undetermined. The data are from a study of molecular identifiers for immune sequencing clone quantification. On the study more broadly: Replicates involved a five-way split of RNA from 20,000 or 100,000 naive CD8 cells, with sequencing of four. Findings and limits, study-wide: Detecting spiked Jurkat TCR RNA from one cell among 1 million or so naive cells was reportedly possible. The share of molecules held by clones above 20 RNA copies was over 99% in effector cells and under 1% in naive cells.

The authors gated naive CD8 T cells as CD8+CD4-CCR7+CD45RA+ for sorting. Via MiXCR, TCRdb re-called the PCR reads, giving one row per CDR3 protein. Of around 480,000 distinct CDR3 sequences listed, about a fifth were seen once; the top ten hold about 0.78%. CDR3 length: 15 residues. CDR1 and CDR2 from the germline V gene are SEHNR and FQNEAQ (reference sequence). V gave up 4 bases and J gave up 9 bases, with 16 bases separating them. Sequencing was performed on naive CD8+ T cells from blood, with Jurkat cell RNA spiked in. Subset here: FACS-sorted CD8+CD4-CCR7+CD45RA+ naive T cells. The V gene is TRBV7-9, the J gene TRBJ1-6; a possible D gene is TRBD1 (6 bases). The TCR comes from a human donor in good health. Some libraries in this study had Jurkat cell RNA spiked in. The DNA for the CDR3 is TGTGCCAGCAGCTCCCTGATCGGGGGGGCTTCACCCCTCCACTTT. Residues: CASSSLIGGASPLHF.